These 28 T cell receptor beta chains came from one sample sequenced in a study of molecular identifiers for immune sequencing clone quantification. TCRdb redid the calling of the PCR reads with MiXCR, one entry per CDR3 protein. The data hold 490,000 or so distinct CDR3 sequences, with about 25% observed a single time. The sample comprised naive CD8+ T cells from blood, with Jurkat cell RNA spiked in. Subset defined: FACS-sorted CD8+CD4-CCR7+CD45RA+ naive T cells. The receptors were sampled from a human donor in good health. Some libraries in this study had Jurkat cell RNA spiked in.

The rearrangement links TRBV2 to TRBJ2-5; D unresolved. The V and J ends lost 3 bases and 1 base respectively, with 18 bases between them. Germline lookup yields CDR1 SNHLY and CDR2 FYNNEI. The CDR3 loop spans 17 amino acids. The CDR3 spells CASSDQKGSKFQETQYF. The CDR3 DNA follows: TGTGCCAGCAGTGATCAAAAGGGCAGCAAATTCCAAGAGACCCAGTACTTC.

Ten or more counts support this clonotype. V and J are TRBV7-2 and TRBJ2-3; weak D call: TRBD2 (7 bases). Germline CDR1 is SGHTA and CDR2 is FQGNSA. Trimming removed 1 base at V and 4 bases at J, with 12 bases between. This CDR3 is 15 amino acids long. CDR3 residues: CASSLGGGVADTQYF. The CDR3 nucleotides read TGTGCCAGCAGCTTAGGCGGGGGCGTAGCAGATACGCAGTATTTT.

This chain connects TRBV7-9 to TRBJ2-2; 8 bases agree with TRBD1. The CDR3 consists of 16 residues. V shed 5 bases and J 7 bases; nucleotides not matched to a gene: 12. Germline V CDR1 and CDR2: SEHNR, FQNEAQ (reference sequence). In DNA form, the CDR3 reads TGTGCCAGCAGCCCTAAGGACAGGGAAGGTCGCGGGGAGCTGTTTTTT. It codes for CASSPKDREGRGELFF. Full variable domain (remainder filled in from reference TRBV7-9 and TRBJ2-2): DTGVSQNPRHKITKRGQNVTFRCDPISEHNRLYWYRQTLGQGPEFLTYFQNEAQLEKSRLLSDRFSAERPKGSFSTLEIQRTEQGDSAMYLCASSPKDREGRGELFFGEGSRLTVL.

The chain employs TRBV19 and TRBJ2-3; D call uncertain. There are 15 residues in the CDR3. Looked up from germline, CDR1 is LNHDA and CDR2 is SQIVND (reference sequence). Trimming removed 1 base at V and 3 bases at J, with 11 bases between. CDR3 in amino acids: CASSIGSPGTDTQYF. The CDR3 nucleotides read TGTGCCAGTAGTATAGGGTCGCCGGGTACAGATACGCAGTATTTT.

There are many counts of this clonotype. The V gene is TRBV30, the J gene TRBJ1-1; the match to TRBD1 covers 7 bases. The CDR3 loop spans 14 amino acids. Germline V CDR1 and CDR2: GTSNPN, SVGIG (reference sequence). The V and J ends lost 2 bases and 0 bases, in that order; junction bases with no gene match: 3. CDR3 amino acids: CAWSPTGLNTEAFF. CDR3 DNA: TGTGCCTGGAGTCCGACAGGGCTGAACACTGAAGCTTTCTTT.

The sample holds many counts of this clonotype. The DNA of the CDR3 is TGCGCCAGCAGTTACGACAGGGCTTACACTGAAGCTTTCTTT. Amino acids: CASSYDRAYTEAFF. The rearrangement links TRBV5-1 to TRBJ1-1; the match to TRBD1 covers 7 bases. The germline CDR1 and CDR2 sequences are SGHRS and YFSETQ. The CDR3 extends over 14 amino acids. The V gene end was trimmed by 5 bases and the J gene end by 3 bases; junction bases not matched to a gene: 7. Drawing the rest from reference TRBV5-1 and TRBJ1-1, the complete variable domain is KAGVTQTPRYLIKTRGQQVTLSCSPISGHRSVSWYQQTPGQGLQFLFEYFSETQRNKGNFPGRFSGRQFSNSRSEMNVSTLELGDSALYLCASSYDRAYTEAFFGQGTRLTVV.

A note on this clonotype: Germline and junction disagree at one end, which may indicate a read error. The CDR3 sequence: CASSVEGGTDTQCF. CDR3 nucleotide sequence: TGTGCCAGCAGCGTAGAAGGGGGAACAGATACGCAGTGTTTT. This chain connects TRBV9 to TRBJ2-3, with D possibly TRBD1 on 6 matching bases. The germline CDR1 and CDR2 sequences are SGDLS and YYNGEE. CDR3 size: 14 residues.

This clonotype was detected many times. The chain couples TRBV7-9 to TRBJ1-1; D is undetermined. The V gene lost 4 bases and the J gene lost 1 base, with 4 bases spanning the gap. Germline CDR1 and CDR2: SEHNR and FQNEAQ (reference sequence). The CDR3 spans 12 residues. The CDR3: CASSSRNTEAFF. CDR3 in DNA: TGTGCCAGCAGCTCTAGGAACACTGAAGCTTTCTTT. Complete variable domain (other parts from reference TRBV7-9 and TRBJ1-1): DTGVSQNPRHKITKRGQNVTFRCDPISEHNRLYWYRQTLGQGPEFLTYFQNEAQLEKSRLLSDRFSAERPKGSFSTLEIQRTEQGDSAMYLCASSSRNTEAFFGQGTRLTVV.

This clonotype was seen at least ten times. V and J are TRBV4-3 and TRBJ1-1, with a possible D match to TRBD1 (6 bases). Germline CDR1 is LGHNA and CDR2 is YSLEER. V shed 2 bases and J shed 3 bases, with 13 bases lying between them. This CDR3 is built from 15 residues. The CDR3 here is CASSQLGGTDTEAFF. For the CDR3, the DNA is TGCGCCAGCAGCCAACTAGGGGGTACGGACACTGAAGCTTTCTTT.

The J gene is TRBJ2-3, the V gene TRBV4-3; D is perhaps TRBD2 (5 bases). V was clipped by 0 bases and J by 0 bases, with 10 bases between them. This CDR3 has 16 amino acids. Germline V gene lookup returns CDR1 LGHNA and CDR2 YSLEER. Here the CDR3 DNA reads TGCGCCAGCAGCCAAGATAGTGGCGGGAGCACAGATACGCAGTATTTT. Translated, it gives CASSQDSGGSTDTQYF.

This clonotype has more than one count but fewer than ten. The chain has TRBV9 and TRBJ2-3; 10 bases agree with TRBD2. In germline, CDR1 is SGDLS, CDR2 YYNGEE. This CDR3 has 16 residues. Losses at the gene ends were 0 bases for V and 3 bases for J; bases not matched to a gene: 4. CDR3 DNA sequence: TGTGCCAGCAGCGTAGAGCGGGGGGGTCGGACAGATACGCAGTATTTT. This translates into CASSVERGGRTDTQYF.

This clonotype was counted only a few times. The rearrangement links TRBV13 to TRBJ1-4, with 7 nucleotides matching TRBD1. This CDR3 has 13 amino acids. V gave up 4 bases and J gave up 7 bases; unmatched junction bases: 3. Germline lookup yields CDR1 PRHDT and CDR2 FYEKMQ (reference sequence). The DNA of the CDR3 is TGTGCCAGCAGCTCAGGGGGGTCTGAAAAACTGTTTTTT. Protein: CASSSGGSEKLFF.

Regarding this clonotype: A much larger clone differs from this one at a single base, so this may be a read error. CDR3 amino acids: CASSFRGDGIRTEQFF. Written as DNA, the CDR3 is TGTGCCAGCAGCTTCCGGGGCGATGGGATCCGAACTGAGCAGTTCTTC. The chain employs TRBV14 and TRBJ2-1, with D perhaps being TRBD1 or TRBD2 (5 bases each). CDR3 length equals 16 residues. The V end was cut by 5 bases, the J end by 9 bases, with 23 bases between. The germline V gene encodes CDR1 SGHDN and CDR2 FVKESK. Full variable domain (missing parts from reference TRBV14 and TRBJ2-1): EAGVTQFPSHSVIEKGQTVTLRCDPISGHDNLYWYRRVMGKEIKFLLHFVKESKQDESGMPNNRFLAERTGGTYSTLKVQPAELEDSGVYFCASSFRGDGIRTEQFFGPGTRLTVL.

This clonotype was seen ten or more times. V usage is TRBV6-1 and J usage is TRBJ1-5; TRBD1 matches at 8 bases. V trimming: 5 bases; J trimming: 6 bases; junction bases outside the gene matches: 12. The V gene's germline CDR1 is MNHNS and CDR2 SASEGT. The CDR3 contains 16 residues. The CDR3 region has the DNA TGTGCCAGCAGTAATATTGGACAGGGATATGCTCAGCCCCAGCATTTT. Protein: CASSNIGQGYAQPQHF.

The chain combines TRBV27 with TRBJ1-1, with a weak D call TRBD1 (5 bases). Germline V CDR1 and CDR2: MNHEY, SMNVEV (reference sequence). The ends were cut back, 2 bases at V and 3 bases at J, with 10 bases in the middle. The CDR3 is made up of 14 amino acids. The CDR3 spells CASSLMGGDTEAFF. The DNA for the CDR3 is TGTGCCAGCAGTTTAATGGGGGGGGACACTGAAGCTTTCTTT.

The chain employs TRBV9 and TRBJ2-5, with TRBD2 matching over 13 bases. CDR1 and CDR2 from the germline V gene are SGDLS and YYNGEE. J lost 5 bases, V lost 0 bases, and 7 bases had no gene match. This CDR3 is built from 17 residues. CDR3 DNA: TGTGCCAGCAGCGTAGACCGTGGACTAGCGGGAGTGGAGACCCAGTACTTC. It is translated as CASSVDRGLAGVETQYF.

The chain couples TRBV12-3 or TRBV12-4 to TRBJ2-5; 7 bases fit TRBD2. The CDR3 sequence is 16 residues long. The V gene end was trimmed by 4 bases and the J gene end by 2 bases; junction bases not matched to a gene: 10. The CDR3 coding sequence is TGTGCCAGCAGTTCGAGACTAGCACCCCAACAAGAGACCCAGTACTTC. It specifies CASSSRLAPQQETQYF.

This chain connects TRBV28 to TRBJ2-7, with 11 nucleotides matching TRBD2. V shed 5 bases, J shed 0 bases, and the junction held 6 bases outside the gene matches. The CDR3 is 16 residues long. The germline V gene has CDR1 MDHEN and CDR2 SYDVKM. The CDR3: CASSQPGLAGSYEQYF. In nucleotides, the CDR3 is TGTGCCAGCAGTCAACCCGGACTAGCGGGCTCCTACGAGCAGTACTTC.

As regards this clonotype: A much bigger clone sits one base away, suggesting this may be a read error. The conserved closing phenylalanine or tryptophan is absent in this CDR3, likely reflecting a read error. The rearrangement links TRBV6-5 to TRBJ2-3; 8 bases line up with TRBD1. The trim removed 6 bases at V and 1 base at J, leaving 9 bases unmatched. The germline gives CDR1 MNHEY, CDR2 SVGAGI. This CDR3 region has 16 residues. CDR3 residues: CASRPSDRGRTDTQYL. CDR3 DNA sequence: TGTGCCAGCAGGCCGAGTGACAGGGGTCGCACAGATACGCAGTATCTT.

The rearrangement joins TRBV5-1 to TRBJ2-7; 9 bases agree with TRBD1. Germline CDR1 is SGHRS and CDR2 is YFSETQ. The CDR3 covers 16 residues. The ends lost 4 bases at V and 1 base at J; junction bases unmatched: 9. Here the CDR3 DNA reads TGCGCCAGCAGCCCGGAGAAGACAGGGGGTTCCTACGAGCAGTACTTC. Translating it yields CASSPEKTGGSYEQYF.

This clonotype was counted many times. The rearrangement links TRBV3-1 to TRBJ2-2; D is possibly TRBD1 (6 bases). The germline gives CDR1 LGHDT, CDR2 YNNKEL (reference sequence). V was shortened by 1 base and J by 0 bases, with 18 bases between the two germline ends. The CDR3 has 19 residues. This chain's CDR3 is CASSQATVTGSANTGELFF. The DNA of the CDR3 is TGTGCCAGCAGCCAAGCTACGGTAACAGGGAGCGCGAACACCGGGGAGCTGTTTTTT.

This clonotype was found a few times. CDR3 in DNA: TGCAGTGCTGCGGGATACATGGACGGGAAAGAGACCCAGTACTTC. Amino acid sequence: CSAAGYMDGKETQYF. V is TRBV20-1 and J is TRBJ2-5, with a tentative D call TRBD2 (6 bases). Germline CDR1 is DFQATT and CDR2 is SNEGSKA (reference sequence). V was pared by 5 bases and J by 3 bases, with 19 bases between. This CDR3 spans 15 amino acids.

This clonotype was seen just once. Sequence at one end of the junction differs from germline and may be a read error. This chain links TRBV5-6 with TRBJ2-5; no definite D call. This CDR3 is 16 amino acids long. CDR1 and CDR2 (germline): SGHDT, YYEEEE. This CDR3 reads CASGLSFRTESETQYF. In DNA form, the CDR3 reads TGTGCCAGCGGCTTGTCCTTTAGGACGGAGTCGGAGACCCAGTACTTC.

Regarding this clonotype: One junction end disagrees with the germline gene, perhaps due to a read error. This chain joins TRBV5-8 and TRBJ1-1, with no clear D. CDR1 and CDR2 (germline): SGHTS, YDEGEE. The CDR3 is 13 residues long. CDR3 DNA sequence: TGTGCCAGCAGCTTGGGACCGAACACTGAAGCTCTCTTT. Translation: CASSLGPNTEALF.

This clonotype was recorded a few times. V and J are TRBV18 and TRBJ1-1; D may be TRBD1 (6 bases). V was clipped by 0 bases and J by 3 bases, with 11 bases between them. The CDR3 totals 15 residues. The germline V gene has CDR1 KGHSH and CDR2 LQKENI. The CDR3 protein is CASSPPNRADTEAFF. DNA of the CDR3: TGTGCCAGCTCACCACCTAACAGGGCTGACACTGAAGCTTTCTTT.

Comment on this clonotype: A much larger clone is a single base away; this may be a read error. This chain connects TRBV7-9 to TRBJ1-1, with unresolved D. This CDR3 contains 15 residues. Germline V CDR1 and CDR2: SEHNR, FQNEAQ (reference sequence). The CDR3 is CASSLTPRLNTEALF. In nucleotides, the CDR3 is TGTGCCAGCAGCCTGACCCCGCGCCTTAACACTGAAGCTCTCTTT.

Concerning this clonotype itself: One end of the junction fails to match germline, which may point to a read error. This rearrangement joins TRBV4-1 to TRBJ2-7; possible D gene TRBD2, 6 bases. The CDR3 extends over 13 amino acids. Germline V lookup: CDR1 MGHRA, CDR2 YSYEKL. The CDR3 is CASSPSHGEEQHF. DNA for the CDR3: TGCGCCAGCAGCCCCAGTCACGGGGAGGAGCAGCACTTC.

At least ten counts were recorded for this clonotype. V and J are TRBV29-1 and TRBJ2-4, with TRBD2 matching 10 bases. CDR1 SQVTM and CDR2 ANQGSEA come from the germline V gene. Losses at the gene ends were 2 bases for V and 2 bases for J; bases not matched to a gene: 6. This CDR3 has 16 residues. The CDR3 region has the DNA TGCAGCGTTGAAAGCGGGGGGGGGCCCTCCAAAAACATTCAGTACTTC. Translated, it gives CSVESGGGPSKNIQYF. Using reference TRBV29-1 and TRBJ2-4 for the parts outside the CDR3, the full variable domain is SAVISQKPSRDICQRGTSLTIQCQVDSQVTMMFWYRQQPGQSLTLIATANQGSEATYESGFVIDKFPISRPNLTFSTLTVSNMSPEDSSIYLCSVESGGGPSKNIQYFGAGTRLSVL.